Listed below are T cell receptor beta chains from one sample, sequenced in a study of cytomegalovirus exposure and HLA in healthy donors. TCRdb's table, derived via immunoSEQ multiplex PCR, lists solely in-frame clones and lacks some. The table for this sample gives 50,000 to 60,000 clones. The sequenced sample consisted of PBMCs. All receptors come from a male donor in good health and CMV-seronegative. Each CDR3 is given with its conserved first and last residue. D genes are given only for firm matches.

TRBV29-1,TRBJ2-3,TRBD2,TGCAGCGTTGTTAGCGGGAAACTGGGGACAGATACGCAGTATTTT,CSVVSGKLGTDTQYF
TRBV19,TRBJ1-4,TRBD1,TGTGCCAGTAGTCCCGGGACAGGGGTTGAAAAACTGTTTTTT,CASSPGTGVEKLFF
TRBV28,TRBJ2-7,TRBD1,TGTGCCAGCAGTCGACAGGGCCGCTACGAGCAGTACTTC,CASSRQGRYEQYF
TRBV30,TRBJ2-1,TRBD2,TGTGCCTGGAACACCTGGAGCGGGGGATACAATGAGCAGTTCTTC,CAWNTWSGGYNEQFF
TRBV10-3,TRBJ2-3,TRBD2,TGTGCCATCAGTGAGTCCGGGAGGCTAGCGGGACCTTCCACAGATACGCAGTATTTT,CAISESGRLAGPSTDTQYF
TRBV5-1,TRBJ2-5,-,TGCGCCAGCAGAAAAATACAAGAGACCCAGTACTTC,CASRKIQETQYF
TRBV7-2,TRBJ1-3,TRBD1,TGTGCCAGCAGCTTAATGGCCCCCGGGACAGGGGCTGGAAACACCATATATTTT,CASSLMAPGTGAGNTIYF
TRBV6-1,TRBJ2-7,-,TGTGCCAGCAGTGGGCAATACGGGAGCACCTCCTACGAGCAGTACTTC,CASSGQYGSTSYEQYF
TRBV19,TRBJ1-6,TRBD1,TGTGCCAGTAGTTGGGACAGGTTTAATTCACCCCTCCACTTT,CASSWDRFNSPLHF
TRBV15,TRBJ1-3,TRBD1,TGTGCCACCAGCAGAGATCCGAGGGACAGCTCTGGAAACACCATATATTTT,CATSRDPRDSSGNTIYF
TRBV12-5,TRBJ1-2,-,TGTGCTAGTGGAGACACTGACGCGAGAGGCTACACCTTC,CASGDTDARGYTF
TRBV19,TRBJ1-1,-,TGTGCCAGTAGGAGAGACAGCTCGAACACTGAAGCTTTCTTT,CASRRDSSNTEAFF
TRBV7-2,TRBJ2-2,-,TGTGCCAGCAGCTTGGAAGGGGCGGGGACCACCGGGGAGCTGTTTTTT,CASSLEGAGTTGELFF
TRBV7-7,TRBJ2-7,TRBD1,TGTGCTAGCAGCTCCCTACAGGGGAGCGAGCAGTACTTC,CASSSLQGSEQYF
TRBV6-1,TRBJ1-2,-,TGTGCCATACTAAGTTTTGTAGGCTATGGCTACACCTTC,CAILSFVGYGYTF
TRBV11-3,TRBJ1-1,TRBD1,TGTGCCAGCAGCCAGGGACAGGGGGCGGAGACTGAAGCTTTCTTT,CASSQGQGAETEAFF
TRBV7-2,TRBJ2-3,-,TGTGCCAGCAGCTTAGCGGGGGGGGCAGGGGCGCAGTATTTT,CASSLAGGAGAQYF
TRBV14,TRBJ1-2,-,TGTGCCAGCAGCCAGGCGACAGCTAGAGGAATCTACACCTTC,CASSQATARGIYTF
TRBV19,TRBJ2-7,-,TGTGCCAGTAGTCCCCGGGAAGTCTACGAGCAGTACTTC,CASSPREVYEQYF
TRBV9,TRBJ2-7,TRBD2,TGTGCCAGCAGCACCCATAGCGGGGGGCCCCACGAGCAGTACTTC,CASSTHSGGPHEQYF
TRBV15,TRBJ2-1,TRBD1,TGTGCCACCAGCAGAGAGGGTTTGGAAAACAGGGGGGTTGGGGATGAGCAGTTCTTC,CATSREGLENRGVGDEQFF
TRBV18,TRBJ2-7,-,TGTGCCAGCTCACCAGCTATCGCCTACGAGCAGTACTTC,CASSPAIAYEQYF
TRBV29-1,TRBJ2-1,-,TGCAGCGTTGTAAGGGAAAGGGGTTACAATGAGCAGTTCTTC,CSVVRERGYNEQFF
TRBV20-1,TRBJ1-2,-,TGCAGTGCCAAAAGCGCCTATGGCTACACCTTC,CSAKSAYGYTF
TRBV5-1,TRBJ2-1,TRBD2,TGCGCCAGCAGCCCCCCCCCTAGCGGGGGACCCTCCTACAATGAGCAGTTCTTC,CASSPPPSGGPSYNEQFF
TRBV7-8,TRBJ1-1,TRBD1,TGTGCCAGCAGCGTTGGACCTATTGGGACAGGGCCCACTGAAGCTTTCTTT,CASSVGPIGTGPTEAFF
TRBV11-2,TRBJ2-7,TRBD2,TGTGCCAGCAGCATAGCGGGAGCTAGGGAGCAGTACTTC,CASSIAGAREQYF
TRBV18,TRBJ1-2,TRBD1,TGTGCCAGCTCACCCGGACAGGGGAATGACTATGGCTACACCTTC,CASSPGQGNDYGYTF
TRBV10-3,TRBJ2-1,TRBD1,TGTGGGACCGGACAGGGTGGCAATGAGCAGTTCTTC,CGTGQGGNEQFF
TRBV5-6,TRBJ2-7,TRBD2,TGTGCCAGCACCCCCCGGGGGGTCTACGAGCAGTACTTC,CASTPRGVYEQYF
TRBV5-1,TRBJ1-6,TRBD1,TGCGCCAGCAGAGACAGGGAGGATTCACCCCTCCACTTT,CASRDREDSPLHF